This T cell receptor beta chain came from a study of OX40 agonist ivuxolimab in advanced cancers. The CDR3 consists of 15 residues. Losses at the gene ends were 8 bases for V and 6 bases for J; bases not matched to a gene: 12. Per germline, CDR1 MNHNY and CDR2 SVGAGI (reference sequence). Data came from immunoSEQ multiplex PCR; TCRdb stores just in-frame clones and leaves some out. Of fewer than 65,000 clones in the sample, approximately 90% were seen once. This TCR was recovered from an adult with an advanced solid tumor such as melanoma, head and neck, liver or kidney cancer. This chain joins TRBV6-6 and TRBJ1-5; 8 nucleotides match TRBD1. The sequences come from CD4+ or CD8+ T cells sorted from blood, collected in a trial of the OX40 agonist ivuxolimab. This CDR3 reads CASVSSGGEGQPQHF. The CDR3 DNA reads TGTGCCAGCGTGTCATCAGGGGGCGAGGGTCAGCCCCAGCATTTT.